This T cell receptor beta chain is drawn from a study of identical twins (dated by TCRdb to 2016 to 2017). As for the study more broadly: To test whether fetal clonotypes persist, this study deep-sequenced TCR alpha and beta repertoires from monozygotic twins, from unrelated adults of various ages, and from cord blood. To rule out contamination, replicate twin experiments were performed at different times with different library preparation protocols.

Receptors were amplified or captured by 5' RACE. TCRdb records Illumina HiSeq 2000 as the sequencer. A universal primer binding site was introduced by template switching, and a unique molecular identifier was present in the final cDNA, enabling accurate counting of TCR cDNA molecules. First-strand cDNA for TCR alpha and beta chains was synthesized from specific primers in the conserved constant-segment region. Each cDNA library was double barcoded, with a SMART-Mk sample barcode plus Illumina barcodes, to control for contamination. TruSeq adapter sequences along with Illumina sample barcodes were introduced in two successive PCR steps. The Illumina HiSeq platform was used with custom primers to sequence TCR alpha and beta cDNA libraries. From the authors' description of their analysis: MiGEC processed the raw reads to extract unique molecular identifiers, while MiXCR was used to determine the CDR3 positions. For each individual, recombination models were inferred using an EM algorithm with the repgenHMM and IGoR tools. The analysis of shared clonotypes was done with the tcR package in R, with sharing normalized by the product of cloneset sizes. To study raw recombination free of thymic and clonal selection effects, out-of-frame nonproductive sequences were analyzed. The public reads were reanalyzed by TCRdb: fastp trimming at Q25, MiXCR alignment, in-frame beta chains only. Under each unique CDR3 protein, matching rows form one entry showing the most common genes and DNA. TCRdb's processing, not the authors', yielded these V and J calls. The sample table contains roughly 240,000 distinct CDR3 sequences; only one count was recorded for 7% of them. Jointly, the top ten make up about 3.6% of the sample.

This clonotype was counted at least ten times. Its cognate antigen has yet to be identified. No much larger clone exists at a distance of one base, and base qualities are not known. Overall study results and their limits: The excess sharing between twins in beta out-of-frame sequences was weaker because fewer shared sequences reduced the signal-to-noise ratio. Out-of-frame TCR alpha sequences shared between twins showed an excess of low generation-probability sequences compared with coincidental sharing between unrelated individuals. Abundant cord blood beta clonotypes carried fewer insertions; young adult naive repertoires showed a weaker similar trend, while memory repertoires showed none. In monozygotic twins, out-of-frame TCR alpha sharing was systematically underestimated by recombination models, although the models agreed with sharing between unrelated individuals. Invariant T cells such as MAIT and iNKT could partly confound zero-insertion analyses, though diverse VJ usage argued against this for most clonotypes. Because the same donors could not be followed over many years, conclusions were based on cross-sectional statistical analysis.

Every donor in the study was a healthy Caucasian. The twin cohort consisted of three pairs of female monozygotic twins, all aged roughly 18 to 29 years. Using Miltenyi CD45RO+ enrichment and human naive T-cell isolation kits, memory (CD45RO+) and naive T cells were isolated from PBMC. The germline V gene encodes CDR1 DFQATT and CDR2 SNEGSKA (reference sequence). Counted from cysteine to valine, this CDR3 has 13 amino acids. Left in the record is the CDR3 DNA by itself, 39 bases read in frame from the first base. V drops 3 bases and J drops 0 bases, leaving 9 bases in between. The same specimen was also included in a second study, on yellow fever vaccine responses in identical twins. The second investigation adds: According to the authors, the vaccine-induced T cell response in identical twins seemed to be partly convergent and partly specific to each individual. In identical twins, the study followed T cell clones that responded to the vaccine with precision.

In this chain, TRBV20-1 is recombined with TRBJ2-7; TRBD2 is a weak D gene call, 6 bases matching. Sequencing was performed on memory (CD45RO+) T cells sorted from blood. The sample's cell subset or site label is to be understood as: CD45RO+ enriched T cells. This receptor was identified in a woman in her late teens or twenties in good health. This receptor carries the CDR3 CSARIGGSYEQYV. The sequenced DNA is TGCAGTGCTAGGATCGGGGGCTCCTACGAGCAGTACGTC.